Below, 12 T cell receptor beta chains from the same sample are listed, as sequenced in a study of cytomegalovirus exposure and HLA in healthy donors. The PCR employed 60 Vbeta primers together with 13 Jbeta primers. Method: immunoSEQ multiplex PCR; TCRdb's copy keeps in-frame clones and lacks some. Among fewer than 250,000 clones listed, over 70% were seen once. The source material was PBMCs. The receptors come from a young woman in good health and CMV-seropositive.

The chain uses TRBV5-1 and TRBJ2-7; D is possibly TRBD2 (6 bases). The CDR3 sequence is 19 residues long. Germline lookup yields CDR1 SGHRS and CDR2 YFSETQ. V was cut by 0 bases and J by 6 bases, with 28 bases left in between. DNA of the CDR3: TGCGCCAGCAGCTTGGCGGGAGACCTTAGGGCCCTGAGGAGTTCCGAGCAGTACTTC. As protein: CASSLAGDLRALRSSEQYF.

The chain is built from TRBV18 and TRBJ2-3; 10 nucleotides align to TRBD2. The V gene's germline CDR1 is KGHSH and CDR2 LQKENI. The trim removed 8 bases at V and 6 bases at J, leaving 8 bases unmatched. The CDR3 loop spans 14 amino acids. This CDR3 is CASRGAGGPDTQYF. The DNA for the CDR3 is TGTGCCAGCCGTGGAGCGGGAGGGCCGGATACGCAGTATTTT.

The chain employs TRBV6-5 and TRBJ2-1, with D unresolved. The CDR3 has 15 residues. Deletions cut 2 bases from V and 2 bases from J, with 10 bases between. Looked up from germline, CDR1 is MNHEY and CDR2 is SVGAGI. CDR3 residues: CASSYATPPYNEQFF. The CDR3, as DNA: TGTGCCAGCAGTTACGCGACTCCCCCCTACAATGAGCAGTTCTTC.

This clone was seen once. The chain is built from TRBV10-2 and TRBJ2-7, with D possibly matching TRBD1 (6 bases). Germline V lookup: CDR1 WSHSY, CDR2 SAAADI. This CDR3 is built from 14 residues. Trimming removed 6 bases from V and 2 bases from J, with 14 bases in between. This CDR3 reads CASRDSKGTYEQYF. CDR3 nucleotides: TGCGCCAGCAGGGACAGCAAAGGCACCTACGAGCAGTACTTC.

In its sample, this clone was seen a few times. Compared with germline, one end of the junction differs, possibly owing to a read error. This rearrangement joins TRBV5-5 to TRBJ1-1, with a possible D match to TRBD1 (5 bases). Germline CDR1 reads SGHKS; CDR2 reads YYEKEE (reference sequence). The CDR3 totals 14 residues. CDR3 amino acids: CASSFGGGNTEAFF. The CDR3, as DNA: TGCGCCAGCAGCTTTGGCGGGGGGAACACTGAAGCTTTCTTT.

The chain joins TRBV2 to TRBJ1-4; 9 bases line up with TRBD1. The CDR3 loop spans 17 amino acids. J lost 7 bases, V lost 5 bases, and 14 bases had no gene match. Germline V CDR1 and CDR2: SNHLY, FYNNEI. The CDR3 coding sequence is TGTGCCAGCAGTCGACAACGCTCCGGGACAGGGAGTGAAAAACTGTTTTTT. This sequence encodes CASSRQRSGTGSEKLFF. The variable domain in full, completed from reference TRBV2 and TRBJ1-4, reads EPEVTQTPSHQVTQMGQEVILRCVPISNHLYFYWYRQILGQKVEFLVSFYNNEISEKSEIFDDQFSVERPDGSNFTLKIRSTKLEDSAMYFCASSRQRSGTGSEKLFFGSGTQLSVL.

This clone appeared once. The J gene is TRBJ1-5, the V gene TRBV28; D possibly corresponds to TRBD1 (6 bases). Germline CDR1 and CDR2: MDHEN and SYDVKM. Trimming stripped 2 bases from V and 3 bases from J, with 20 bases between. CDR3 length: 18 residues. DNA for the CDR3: TGTGCCAGCAGTTTAATAGGTAGTATCGGACAGACCAATCAGCCCCAGCATTTT. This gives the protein CASSLIGSIGQTNQPQHF.

The CDR3 here is CASSPASGTETQYF. CDR3 sequence (DNA): TGTGCCAGCTCACCGGCTAGCGGGACTGAGACCCAGTACTTC. The chain has TRBV18 and TRBJ2-5, with 9 bases lining up with TRBD2. V gave up 3 bases and J gave up 5 bases; unmatched junction bases: 4. Per the germline V gene, CDR1 is KGHSH and CDR2 is LQKENI. The CDR3 has 14 residues.

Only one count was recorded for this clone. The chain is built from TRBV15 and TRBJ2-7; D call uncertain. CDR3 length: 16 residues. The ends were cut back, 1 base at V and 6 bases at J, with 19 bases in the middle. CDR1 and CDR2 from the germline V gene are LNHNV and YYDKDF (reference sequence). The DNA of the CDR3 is TGTGCCACCAGCAGAGGCCCCCCTTCCGGAGAGCGCGAGCAGTACTTC. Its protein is CATSRGPPSGEREQYF. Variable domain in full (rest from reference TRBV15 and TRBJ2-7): DAMVIQNPRYQVTQFGKPVTLSCSQTLNHNVMYWYQQKSSQAPKLLFHYYDKDFNNEADTPDNFQSRRPNTSFCFLDIRSPGLGDTAMYLCATSRGPPSGEREQYFGPGTRLTVT.

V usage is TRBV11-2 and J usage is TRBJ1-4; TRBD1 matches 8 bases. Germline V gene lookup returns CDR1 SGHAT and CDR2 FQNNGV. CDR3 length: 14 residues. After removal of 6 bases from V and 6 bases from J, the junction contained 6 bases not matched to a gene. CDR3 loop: CASSSGTGYEKLFF. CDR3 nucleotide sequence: TGTGCCAGCAGTTCCGGGACAGGATATGAAAAACTGTTTTTT.

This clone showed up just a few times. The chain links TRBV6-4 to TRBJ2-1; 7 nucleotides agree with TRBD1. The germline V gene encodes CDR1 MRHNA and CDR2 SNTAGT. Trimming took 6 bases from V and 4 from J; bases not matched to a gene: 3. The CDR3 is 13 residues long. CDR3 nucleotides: TGTGCCAGCAGAGGGGGCAATTACAATGAGCAGTTCTTC. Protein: CASRGGNYNEQFF.

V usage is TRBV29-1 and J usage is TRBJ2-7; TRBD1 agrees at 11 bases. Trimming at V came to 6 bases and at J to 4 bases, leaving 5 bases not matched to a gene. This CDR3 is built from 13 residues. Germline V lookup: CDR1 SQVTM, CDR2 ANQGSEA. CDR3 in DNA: TGCAGCGTGGCGGACAGGGGGCGTTACGAGCAGTACTTC. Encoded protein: CSVADRGRYEQYF.